A single sample is the source of the 27 T cell receptor beta chains below, sequenced in a study of CD8 T cells in Susac syndrome. Random hexamers were used to reverse transcribe roughly 0.45 to 1 ug of RNA. TCRdb re-called the immunoSEQ multiplex PCR reads through MiXCR, storing one row per CDR3 protein. The sample lists roughly 200,000 distinct CDR3 sequences; roughly 95% were seen once. The sequencing sample was made of CD4+ T cells from PBMCs. The source is a human donor with multiple sclerosis.

This clonotype was recorded only once. This chain links TRBV4-3 with TRBJ2-7; TRBD1 matches at 9 bases. The J segment lost 6 bases and the V segment lost 3 bases, leaving 12 bases of the junction unmatched. The CDR3 has 16 amino acids. Germline V gene lookup returns CDR1 LGHNA and CDR2 YSLEER. CDR3 residues: CASSQIPGTGHSEQYF. The DNA of the CDR3 is TGCGCCAGCAGCCAGATCCCCGGGACAGGGCACTCCGAGCAGTACTTC.

The J gene is TRBJ1-1, the V gene TRBV28; a weak D match, TRBD1 (6 bases). Germline CDR1 is MDHEN and CDR2 is SYDVKM. Trimming shortened V by 6 bases and J by 1 base, and 9 bases separated the two germline ends. The CDR3 totals 13 residues. The CDR3 nucleotides read TGTGCCAGCAGACCGGGACAGAACACTGAAGCTTTCTTT. Its protein is CASRPGQNTEAFF.

Comments on this clonotype: A read error may produce the germline difference seen at one junction end. The chain joins TRBV30 to TRBJ1-2; 10 bases align to TRBD1. The CDR3 extends over 14 amino acids. The germline V gene encodes CDR1 GTSNPN and CDR2 SVGIG (reference sequence). This chain's CDR3 is CAWSPGQGGYGYYF. The DNA of the CDR3 is TGTGCCTGGAGCCCTGGACAGGGGGGATATGGCTACTACTTC. Full variable domain (missing parts from reference TRBV30 and TRBJ1-2): SQTIHQWPATLVQPVGSPLSLECTVEGTSNPNLYWYRQAAGRGLQLLFYSVGIGQISSEVPQNLSASRPQDRQFILSSKKLLLSDSGFYLCAWSPGQGGYGYYFGSGTRLTVV.

This clonotype was detected only once. The V and J genes are TRBV27 and TRBJ2-7; 10 bases line up with TRBD1. This CDR3 comprises 15 residues. CDR1 MNHEY and CDR2 SMNVEV come from the germline V gene (reference sequence). V lost 2 bases and J lost 7; bases outside the gene matches: 8. CDR3 loop: CASSLLGGQGREQYF. The DNA for the CDR3 is TGTGCCAGCAGTTTACTGGGGGGACAGGGGCGGGAGCAGTACTTC.

The chain links TRBV18 to TRBJ1-6; D not certain. The CDR3 runs 14 residues. Germline CDR1 reads KGHSH; CDR2 reads LQKENI. V lost 5 bases and J lost 4, with 9 bases in between. Here the CDR3 reads CASSSTAYNSPLHF. As DNA, the CDR3 is TGTGCCAGCTCATCGACGGCATATAATTCACCCCTCCACTTT.

The chain uses TRBV29-1 and TRBJ2-3, with D perhaps matching TRBD1 (6 bases). The CDR3 is made up of 13 amino acids. The germline V gene encodes CDR1 SQVTM and CDR2 ANQGSEA. V was trimmed by 1 base and J by 10 bases, leaving 15 bases between them. The CDR3 protein is CSVEGRGTISQYF. The CDR3 region has the DNA TGCAGCGTTGAAGGAAGAGGGACAATATCGCAGTATTTT.

The table lists this clonotype with a count of one. This chain connects TRBV28 to TRBJ1-5; no clear D. Per germline, CDR1 MDHEN and CDR2 SYDVKM. V lost 11 bases to trimming and J lost 0 bases, with 14 bases between them. The CDR3 has 14 amino acids. This CDR3 reads CASMAGYSNQPQHF. For the CDR3, the DNA is TGTGCCTCAATGGCGGGTTATAGCAATCAGCCCCAGCATTTT.

The chain has TRBV12-3 or TRBV12-4 and TRBJ1-2, with a tentative D call TRBD1 (5 bases). Trimming took 10 bases from V and 2 from J, leaving 20 bases between them. CDR3 size: 15 residues. The chain's CDR3 is CATTPYGGFNYGYTF. The CDR3 DNA sequence: TGTGCCACCACCCCTTATGGGGGGTTCAACTATGGCTACACCTTC.

The rearrangement joins TRBV30 to TRBJ2-7, with D maybe TRBD2 (6 bases). The CDR3 sequence is 14 residues long. The V end was cut by 8 bases, the J end by 0 bases, with 17 bases between. CDR1 and CDR2 (germline): GTSNPN, SVGIG (reference sequence). The CDR3 loop reads CAGSLGGVSYEQYF. The DNA for the CDR3 is TGTGCCGGAAGCTTGGGGGGAGTCTCCTACGAGCAGTACTTC.

The count of this clonotype is one. The genes are TRBV3-1 and TRBJ2-2; D uncertain. In germline, CDR1 is LGHDT, CDR2 YNNKEL (reference sequence). The CDR3 extends over 15 amino acids. V shed 2 bases and J shed 6 bases, with 13 bases lying between them. The CDR3 reads CASSQTHRRAGELFF. The DNA of the CDR3 is TGTGCCAGCAGCCAAACCCACCGTCGCGCCGGGGAGCTGTTTTTT.

The chain links TRBV24-1 to TRBJ1-5; tentative D call: TRBD1 (6 bases). The CDR3 loop spans 18 amino acids. CDR1 is KGHDR, CDR2 SFDVKD, per germline. The V end was cut by 1 base, the J end by 1 base, with 16 bases between. The CDR3 is CATSDLQGSMKSNQPQHF. The CDR3 DNA sequence: TGTGCCACCAGTGATTTACAGGGTTCAATGAAGAGCAATCAGCCCCAGCATTTT.

The V call is TRBV5-6, the J call TRBJ2-1; D is uncertain. The CDR3 is 15 amino acids. The germline gives CDR1 SGHDT, CDR2 YYEEEE. The V gene lost 0 bases and the J gene lost 3 bases, with 10 bases spanning the gap. CDR3 in amino acids: CASSLAGSGYNEQFF. CDR3 in DNA: TGTGCCAGCAGCTTGGCCGGCTCGGGCTACAATGAGCAGTTCTTC.

The V and J genes are TRBV7-9 and TRBJ2-1, with 9 bases matching TRBD2. V was clipped by 2 bases and J by 9 bases; unmatched bases: 14. The CDR3 extends over 17 amino acids. In germline, CDR1 is SEHNR, CDR2 FQNEAQ (reference sequence). The CDR3 here is CASSLRPGGGASVEQFF. The CDR3, as DNA: TGTGCCAGCAGCTTACGCCCTGGCGGGGGGGCCTCGGTTGAGCAGTTCTTC. The whole variable domain, filled in from reference TRBV7-9 and TRBJ2-1, reads DTGVSQNPRHKITKRGQNVTFRCDPISEHNRLYWYRQTLGQGPEFLTYFQNEAQLEKSRLLSDRFSAERPKGSFSTLEIQRTEQGDSAMYLCASSLRPGGGASVEQFFGPGTRLTVL.

The J gene is TRBJ1-1, the V gene TRBV6-1, with 9 bases aligning to TRBD1. Germline loops: CDR1 MNHNS, CDR2 SASEGT. CDR3 length: 15 residues. The V segment lost 3 bases and the J segment 6 bases; nucleotides outside the gene matches: 8. In DNA form, the CDR3 reads TGTGCCAGCAGTGATGTAGGACAGGGGAGCGCTGAAGCTTTCTTT. It codes for CASSDVGQGSAEAFF.

J is TRBJ1-4 and V is TRBV4-3; the D gene is possibly TRBD1 (6 bases). Looked up from germline, CDR1 is LGHNA and CDR2 is YSLEER. The CDR3 contains 16 residues. V lost 4 bases to trimming and J lost 0 bases, with 12 bases between them. CDR3 protein: CASSRRGTTTNEKLFF. CDR3 in DNA: TGCGCCAGCAGCCGCCGAGGGACAACAACTAATGAAAAACTGTTTTTT.

This sequence joins TRBV18 and TRBJ1-1, with a tentative D call TRBD1 (5 bases). This CDR3 spans 14 amino acids. Looked up from germline, CDR1 is KGHSH and CDR2 is LQKENI. With 2 bases removed from V and 3 bases from J, the gap between germline ends came to 10 bases. The CDR3 sequence: CASSPTLGDTEAFF. As DNA, the CDR3 is TGTGCCAGCTCACCAACCCTGGGGGACACTGAAGCTTTCTTT.

This chain uses TRBV27 with TRBJ1-1; TRBD1 aligns across 7 bases. CDR3 size: 14 residues. J lost 4 bases, V lost 3 bases, and 5 bases had no gene match. The germline V gene encodes CDR1 MNHEY and CDR2 SMNVEV (reference sequence). The CDR3 sequence: CASSFRGRGTEAFF. As DNA, the CDR3 is TGTGCCAGCAGTTTTAGGGGGCGCGGCACTGAAGCTTTCTTT.

The chain joins TRBV12-3 or TRBV12-4 to TRBJ1-1, with no clear D. Between the trimmed V and J ends, which lost 2 bases and 5 bases, there was a span of 9 bases. This CDR3 region has 13 residues. CDR3: CASSLTERTEAFF. CDR3 coding DNA: TGTGCCAGCAGTTTAACCGAAAGGACTGAAGCTTTCTTT.

The sample holds one count of this clonotype. The J gene is TRBJ2-5, the V gene TRBV12-3 or TRBV12-4; TRBD1 might be the D (5 bases). V was clipped by 2 bases and J by 2 bases, with 12 bases between them. The CDR3 loop spans 15 amino acids. The CDR3 is CASSLLWGPQETQYF. CDR3 DNA: TGTGCCAGCAGTTTACTCTGGGGCCCACAAGAGACCCAGTACTTC.

The gene calls are TRBV24-1 and TRBJ2-3; D is unresolved. Trimming took off 3 bases at V and 0 bases at J, with 6 bases between the two ends. CDR3 length: 14 residues. CDR1 is KGHDR and CDR2 is SFDVKD in the germline V gene. The DNA of the CDR3 is TGTGCCACCAGTGATCATGCTAGCACAGATACGCAGTATTTT. It codes for CATSDHASTDTQYF.

The CDR3 region is CASSLRAKNIQYF. CDR3 bases: TGTGCCAGCAGCTTACGAGCCAAAAACATTCAGTACTTC. The chain is built from TRBV7-9 and TRBJ2-4; no reliable D call. Germline CDR1 SEHNR, CDR2 FQNEAQ (reference sequence). V lost 2 bases and J lost 0, with 2 bases in between. This CDR3 is built from 13 residues.

As DNA, the CDR3 is TGTGCCACCAGTGTTGGGGGTAATCAGCCCCAGCATTTT. This codes for CATSVGGNQPQHF. This sequence joins TRBV24-1 and TRBJ1-5; the D gene is possibly TRBD1 (5 bases). The CDR3 length is 13 residues. Trimming took 5 bases from V and 4 from J, leaving 8 bases between them. Germline values: CDR1 KGHDR, CDR2 SFDVKD.

The CDR3 DNA follows: TGTGCCAGCAGCCAAAATAGCGGCGGGGAGCTGTTTTTT. As protein: CASSQNSGGELFF. The chain combines TRBV3-1 with TRBJ2-2; D may be TRBD2 (6 bases). Germline lookup yields CDR1 LGHDT and CDR2 YNNKEL (reference sequence). Trimming shortened V by 2 bases and J by 7 bases, and 8 bases separated the two germline ends. CDR3 length: 13 residues.

The rearrangement joins TRBV29-1 to TRBJ2-7; D might be TRBD1 (6 bases). This CDR3 is built from 12 residues. V lost 4 bases and J 3 bases, leaving 10 bases between the germline ends. The V gene's germline CDR1 is SQVTM and CDR2 ANQGSEA. The CDR3 bases are TGCAGCGTTGGGAACAGGGACTACGAGCAGTACTTC. Its protein is CSVGNRDYEQYF.

The rearrangement links TRBV12-3 or TRBV12-4 to TRBJ2-7; TRBD1 agrees at 7 bases. Germline trimming cut 0 bases from V and 6 bases from J; bases unmatched to any gene: 5. The CDR3 runs to 14 residues. The CDR3 protein is CASSLATGIGEQYF. In DNA form, the CDR3 reads TGTGCCAGCAGTTTAGCGACAGGGATAGGCGAGCAGTACTTC.

This clonotype showed up just a few times. This chain uses TRBV18 with TRBJ2-5, with TRBD2 as a possible D gene (5 bases). V shed 3 bases and J shed 5 bases, with 7 bases lying between them. There are 12 residues in the CDR3. Germline V gene sequence: CDR1 KGHSH, CDR2 LQKENI. The DNA of the CDR3 is TGTGCCAGCTCACCGGGCGGGGAGACCCAGTACTTC. The encoded protein is CASSPGGETQYF.

The rearrangement joins TRBV6-5 to TRBJ2-7, with D possibly matching TRBD1 (6 bases). Germline V gene data show CDR1 as MNHEY and CDR2 as SVGAGI. V lost 8 bases, J lost 5 bases, and 10 bases lay in between. The CDR3 consists of 11 residues. The DNA for the CDR3 is TGTGCCAGCTCCCAGGGGAACGAGCAGTACTTC. Residues: CASSQGNEQYF.